These 17 T cell receptor beta chains originate from one sample sequenced in a study of PD-L1 blockade in urothelial cancer. TCRdb keeps only in-frame clones here, not all; method: immunoSEQ multiplex PCR. Of about 80,000 clones detected, roughly nine tenths appear once; the ten largest clones hold 4.5% to 7%. Sequenced material: PBMCs, taken around atezolizumab (anti-PD-L1) treatment. The receptors shown here come from a woman between 70 and 85 years old with urothelial cancer.

The chain recombines TRBV5-1 with TRBJ1-1, with D perhaps matching TRBD1 (5 bases). CDR3 size: 15 residues. The germline V gene encodes CDR1 SGHRS and CDR2 YFSETQ. With 0 bases removed from V and 3 bases from J, the gap between germline ends came to 12 bases. CDR3 in amino acids: CASSLANGGYTEAFF. CDR3 in DNA: TGCGCCAGCAGCTTGGCCAACGGGGGTTACACTGAAGCTTTCTTT.

The CDR3 region is CASSLTHATGTEIYGYTF. For the CDR3, the DNA is TGTGCCAGCAGCTTAACCCACGCTACCGGGACAGAAATCTATGGCTACACCTTC. The J gene is TRBJ1-2, the V gene TRBV7-8, with TRBD1 matching 7 bases. Germline trimming cut 2 bases from V and 4 bases from J; bases unmatched to any gene: 16. CDR1 and CDR2 (germline): SGHVS, FQNEAQ. The CDR3 loop spans 18 amino acids.

The chain is built from TRBV6-1 and TRBJ2-3; 7 nucleotides line up with TRBD2. Germline V lookup: CDR1 MNHNS, CDR2 SASEGT. The CDR3 totals 14 residues. The V and J ends lost 4 bases and 3 bases, in that order; junction bases with no gene match: 4. The CDR3 loop reads CASSVISGTDTQYF. The CDR3 DNA reads as TGTGCCAGCAGTGTCATTAGCGGGACAGATACGCAGTATTTT.

This chain joins TRBV5-1 and TRBJ2-7, with D maybe TRBD2 (6 bases). CDR1 is SGHRS and CDR2 is YFSETQ in the germline V gene. The CDR3 sequence is 14 residues long. V lost 7 bases to trimming and J lost 3 bases, with 17 bases between them. CDR3 DNA sequence: TGCGCCAGCGGGAAAGGCGGGACGAACTACGAGCAGTACTTC. Protein: CASGKGGTNYEQYF.

The chain links TRBV4-3 to TRBJ2-3; no clear D gene. Per the germline V gene, CDR1 is LGHNA and CDR2 is YSLEER. This CDR3 region has 11 residues. Trimming shortened V by 4 bases and J by 5 bases, and 4 bases separated the two germline ends. The chain's CDR3 is CASSRQDTQYF. For the CDR3, the DNA is TGCGCCAGCAGCCGTCAAGATACGCAGTATTTT.

The chain is built from TRBV30 and TRBJ2-5; the match to TRBD2 covers 10 bases. CDR1 is GTSNPN, CDR2 SVGIG, per germline (reference sequence). Unmatched junction bases numbered 15, after V lost 2 bases and J lost 6 bases. The CDR3 spans 17 residues. The CDR3 DNA reads TGTGCCTGGAGTCCCGGGGGTCTAGCGGGAGTTCGAAAGACCCAGTACTTC. It is translated as CAWSPGGLAGVRKTQYF.

The rearrangement joins TRBV11-2 to TRBJ2-7, with 12 bases lining up with TRBD2. Germline CDR1 and CDR2: SGHAT and FQNNGV. There are 16 residues in the CDR3. After removal of 4 bases from V and 6 bases from J, the junction contained 10 bases not matched to a gene. The CDR3 reads CASSSSRTSGIGEQYF. Written as DNA, the CDR3 is TGTGCCAGCAGCTCTAGTAGGACTAGCGGGATTGGCGAGCAGTACTTC.

The J gene is TRBJ1-2, the V gene TRBV27, with 11 bases fitting TRBD1. Trimming took 7 bases from V and 8 from J; bases not matched to a gene: 18. The CDR3 runs 17 residues. From germline, CDR1 is MNHEY and CDR2 SMNVEV (reference sequence). CDR3 nucleotide sequence: TGTGCCAGCACCCCTCTTCGTCCCGGGACAGGGGGTGGAGGCTACACCTTC. This codes for CASTPLRPGTGGGGYTF.

The chain combines TRBV6-5 with TRBJ2-7; 8 bases are shared with TRBD1. Losses at the gene ends were 6 bases for V and 2 bases for J; bases not matched to a gene: 6. Germline V CDR1 and CDR2: MNHEY, SVGAGI. The CDR3 loop spans 14 amino acids. The CDR3: CASSIDRGPYEQYF. The DNA for the CDR3 is TGTGCCAGCAGCATTGACAGGGGACCCTACGAGCAGTACTTC.

The chain is built from TRBV10-1 and TRBJ2-7, with D possibly TRBD1 on 6 matching bases. Trimming removed 5 bases at V and 5 bases at J, with 13 bases between. Per the germline V gene, CDR1 is WNHNN and CDR2 is SYGVQD (reference sequence). The CDR3 has 13 residues. CDR3 protein: CASSSPSGDEQYF. As DNA, the CDR3 is TGCGCCAGCAGTAGCCCTTCAGGGGACGAGCAGTACTTC.

The chain has TRBV7-8 and TRBJ1-2; a possible D gene is TRBD1 (5 bases). The ends were cut back, 5 bases at V and 2 bases at J, with 12 bases in the middle. The CDR3 loop spans 14 amino acids. Germline loops: CDR1 SGHVS, CDR2 FQNEAQ. CDR3 bases: TGTGCCAGCAGCCCTAGGGGTCCGAACTATGGCTACACCTTC. Translated: CASSPRGPNYGYTF.

Only one count was recorded for this clone. This chain connects TRBV10-2 to TRBJ2-7; 7 nucleotides line up with TRBD1. J was trimmed by 0 bases and V by 7 bases; bases with no gene match: 9. Germline V lookup: CDR1 WSHSY, CDR2 SAAADI. The CDR3 contains 15 residues. The CDR3 coding sequence is TGCGCCAGCACCAGGACAGGTGATAGCTCCTACGAGCAGTACTTC. It yields the protein CASTRTGDSSYEQYF.

V is TRBV5-1 and J is TRBJ1-1; D gene ambiguous. The CDR3 loop spans 15 amino acids. V shed 5 bases and J shed 2 bases, with 16 bases lying between them. Germline V lookup: CDR1 SGHRS, CDR2 YFSETQ. The CDR3: CASRPAIPQNTEAFF. The CDR3 DNA follows: TGCGCCAGCAGACCCGCCATACCACAAAACACTGAAGCTTTCTTT.

The V gene is TRBV11-2, the J gene TRBJ1-1; D gene uncertain. The length of the CDR3 is 14 residues. The germline CDR1 and CDR2 sequences are SGHAT and FQNNGV. The V and J ends lost 1 base and 4 bases respectively, with 10 bases between them. The CDR3 reads CASSLVMGSTEAFF. Here the CDR3 DNA reads TGTGCCAGCAGCTTAGTAATGGGGAGCACTGAAGCTTTCTTT.

The rearrangement links TRBV5-1 to TRBJ2-1, with 10 bases fitting TRBD2. Germline CDR1 and CDR2: SGHRS and YFSETQ. This CDR3 is built from 15 residues. The V gene end was trimmed by 3 bases and the J gene end by 6 bases; junction bases not matched to a gene: 6. CDR3 bases: TGCGCCAGCAGCTCGGGGGGACTAGCGCTCAATGAGCAGTTCTTC. Its translation is CASSSGGLALNEQFF. Combining the CDR3 with reference TRBV5-1 and TRBJ2-1 gives the whole variable domain KAGVTQTPRYLIKTRGQQVTLSCSPISGHRSVSWYQQTPGQGLQFLFEYFSETQRNKGNFPGRFSGRQFSNSRSEMNVSTLELGDSALYLCASSSGGLALNEQFFGPGTRLTVL.

The genes are TRBV29-1 and TRBJ2-5; D remains unclear. The CDR3 consists of 13 residues. V was shortened by 3 bases and J by 5 bases, with 13 bases between the two germline ends. CDR1 is SQVTM, CDR2 ANQGSEA, per germline. Here the CDR3 reads CSVDRRSGETQYF. CDR3 sequence (DNA): TGCAGCGTTGATAGAAGGAGTGGCGAGACCCAGTACTTC.

This rearrangement joins TRBV7-6 to TRBJ2-7; TRBD1 aligns across 9 bases. This CDR3 is 13 amino acids long. The germline gives CDR1 SGHVS, CDR2 FNYEAQ. The V segment lost 5 bases and the J segment 5 bases; nucleotides outside the gene matches: 4. CDR3 residues: CASSRTGAHEQYF. CDR3 sequence (DNA): TGTGCCAGCAGCCGGACAGGGGCCCACGAGCAGTACTTC.